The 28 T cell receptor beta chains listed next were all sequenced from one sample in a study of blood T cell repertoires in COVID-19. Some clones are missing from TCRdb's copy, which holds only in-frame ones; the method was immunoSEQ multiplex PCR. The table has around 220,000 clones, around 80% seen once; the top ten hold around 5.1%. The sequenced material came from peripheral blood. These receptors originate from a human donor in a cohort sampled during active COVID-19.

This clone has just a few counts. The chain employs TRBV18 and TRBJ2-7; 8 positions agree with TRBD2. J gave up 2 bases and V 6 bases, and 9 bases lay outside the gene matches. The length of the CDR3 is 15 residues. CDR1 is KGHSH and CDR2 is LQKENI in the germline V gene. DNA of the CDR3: TGTGCCAGCTCCCCGAAGCGGGAGACCCCCTACGAGCAGTACTTC. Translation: CASSPKRETPYEQYF.

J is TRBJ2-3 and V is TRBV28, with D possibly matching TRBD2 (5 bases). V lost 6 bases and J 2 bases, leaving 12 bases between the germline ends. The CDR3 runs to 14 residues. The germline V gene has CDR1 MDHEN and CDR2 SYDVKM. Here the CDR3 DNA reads TGTGCCAGCAGCCGAGGAGGCCCCACAGATACGCAGTATTTT. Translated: CASSRGGPTDTQYF.

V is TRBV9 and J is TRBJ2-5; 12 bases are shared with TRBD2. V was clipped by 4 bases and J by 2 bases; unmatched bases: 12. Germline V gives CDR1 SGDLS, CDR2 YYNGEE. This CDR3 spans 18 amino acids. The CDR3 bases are TGTGCCAGCAGCACCCGGACTAGCGGGATGGCGGGACAAGAGACCCAGTACTTC. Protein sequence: CASSTRTSGMAGQETQYF.

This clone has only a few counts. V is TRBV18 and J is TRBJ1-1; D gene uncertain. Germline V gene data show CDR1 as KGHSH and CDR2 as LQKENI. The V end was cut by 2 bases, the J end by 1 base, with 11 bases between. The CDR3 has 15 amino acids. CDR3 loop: CASSPFATWNTEAFF. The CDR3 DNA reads TGTGCCAGCTCACCATTTGCCACATGGAACACTGAAGCTTTCTTT.

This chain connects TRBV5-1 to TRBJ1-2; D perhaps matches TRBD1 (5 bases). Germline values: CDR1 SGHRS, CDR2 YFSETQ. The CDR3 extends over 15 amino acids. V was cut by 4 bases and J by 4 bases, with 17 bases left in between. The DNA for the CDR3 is TGCGCCAGCAGCCCGGGGACTATCGGTGGCTATGGCTACACCTTC. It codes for CASSPGTIGGYGYTF.

The CDR3 sequence: CASSYSLTSTDTQYF. The CDR3 coding sequence is TGTGCCAGCAGTTACTCGTTGACTAGTACAGATACGCAGTATTTT. This chain joins TRBV6-2 or TRBV6-3 and TRBJ2-3; perhaps TRBD2 as D (6 bases). V was pared by 0 bases and J by 3 bases, with 10 bases between. The CDR3 totals 15 residues. In germline, CDR1 is MNHEY, CDR2 SVGEGT.

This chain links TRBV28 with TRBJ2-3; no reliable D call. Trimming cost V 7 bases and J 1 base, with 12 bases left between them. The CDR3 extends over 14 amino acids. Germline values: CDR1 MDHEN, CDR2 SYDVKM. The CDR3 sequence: CASTGGSRTDTQYF. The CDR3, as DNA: TGTGCCAGCACGGGTGGAAGTCGCACAGATACGCAGTATTTT.

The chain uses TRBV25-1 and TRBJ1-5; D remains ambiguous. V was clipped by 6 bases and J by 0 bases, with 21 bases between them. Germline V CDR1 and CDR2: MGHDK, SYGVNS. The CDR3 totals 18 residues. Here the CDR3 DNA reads TGTGCCAGCAGCACGAATAGCGGGCAGGAGGTTAGCAATCAGCCCCAGCATTTT. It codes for CASSTNSGQEVSNQPQHF.

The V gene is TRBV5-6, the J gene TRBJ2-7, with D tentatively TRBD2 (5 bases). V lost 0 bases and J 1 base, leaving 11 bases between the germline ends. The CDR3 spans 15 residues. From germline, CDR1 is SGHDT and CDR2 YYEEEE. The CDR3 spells CASSLELWESYEQYF. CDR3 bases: TGTGCCAGCAGCTTGGAACTCTGGGAGTCCTACGAGCAGTACTTC.

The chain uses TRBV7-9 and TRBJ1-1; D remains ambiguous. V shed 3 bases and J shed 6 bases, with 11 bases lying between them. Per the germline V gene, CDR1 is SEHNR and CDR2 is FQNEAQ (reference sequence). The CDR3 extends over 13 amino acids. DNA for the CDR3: TGTGCCAGCAGCTTTCGGGTAAACGCTGAAGCTTTCTTT. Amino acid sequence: CASSFRVNAEAFF.

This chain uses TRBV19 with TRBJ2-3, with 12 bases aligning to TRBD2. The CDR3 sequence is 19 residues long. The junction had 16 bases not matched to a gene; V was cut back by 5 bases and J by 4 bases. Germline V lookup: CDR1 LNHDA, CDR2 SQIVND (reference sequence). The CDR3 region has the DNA TGTGCCAGTAGTCCCCCCGGGACTAGCGGGCCGACGGGATCAGATACGCAGTATTTT. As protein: CASSPPGTSGPTGSDTQYF.

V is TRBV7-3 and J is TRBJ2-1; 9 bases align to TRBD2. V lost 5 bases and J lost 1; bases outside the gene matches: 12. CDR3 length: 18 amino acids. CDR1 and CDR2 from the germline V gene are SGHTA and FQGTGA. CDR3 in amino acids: CASSPGYSGSFSYNEQFF. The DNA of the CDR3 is TGTGCCAGCAGCCCCGGGTATAGCGGGAGTTTTTCCTACAATGAGCAGTTCTTC.

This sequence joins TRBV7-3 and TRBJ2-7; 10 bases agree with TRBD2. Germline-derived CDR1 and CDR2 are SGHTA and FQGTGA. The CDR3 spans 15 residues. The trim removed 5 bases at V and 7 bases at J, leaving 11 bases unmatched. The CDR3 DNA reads TGTGCCAGCAGCCCCTCTAGCGGGAGTACGGGGGAGCAGTACTTC. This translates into CASSPSSGSTGEQYF.

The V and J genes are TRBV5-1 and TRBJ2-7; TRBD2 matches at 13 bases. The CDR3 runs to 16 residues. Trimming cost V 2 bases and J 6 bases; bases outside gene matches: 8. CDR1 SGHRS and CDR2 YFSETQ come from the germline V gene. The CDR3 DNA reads TGCGCCAGCAGCTTATTACCGGGACTAGCGGGGCTCGAGCAGTACTTC. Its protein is CASSLLPGLAGLEQYF.

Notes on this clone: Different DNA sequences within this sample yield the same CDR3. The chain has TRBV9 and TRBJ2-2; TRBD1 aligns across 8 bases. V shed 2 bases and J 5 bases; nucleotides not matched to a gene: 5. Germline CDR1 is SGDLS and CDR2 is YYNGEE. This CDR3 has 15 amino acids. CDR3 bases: TGTGCCAGCAGCGTCGGACAGGGCAGGACCGGGGAGCTGTTTTTT. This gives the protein CASSVGQGRTGELFF.

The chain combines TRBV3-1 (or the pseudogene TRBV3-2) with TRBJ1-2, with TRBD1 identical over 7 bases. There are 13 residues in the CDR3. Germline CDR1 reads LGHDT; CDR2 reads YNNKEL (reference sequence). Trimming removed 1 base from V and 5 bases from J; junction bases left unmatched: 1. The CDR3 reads CASSQGTGYGYTF. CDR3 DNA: TGTGCCAGCAGCCAAGGGACAGGATATGGCTACACCTTC.

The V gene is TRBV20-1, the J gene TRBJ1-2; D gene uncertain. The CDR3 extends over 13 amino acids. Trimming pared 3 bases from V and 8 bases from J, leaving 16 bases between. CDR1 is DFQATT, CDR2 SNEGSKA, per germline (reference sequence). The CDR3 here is CSASVREAWGYTF. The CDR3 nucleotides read TGCAGTGCTAGTGTGAGGGAGGCATGGGGCTACACCTTC.

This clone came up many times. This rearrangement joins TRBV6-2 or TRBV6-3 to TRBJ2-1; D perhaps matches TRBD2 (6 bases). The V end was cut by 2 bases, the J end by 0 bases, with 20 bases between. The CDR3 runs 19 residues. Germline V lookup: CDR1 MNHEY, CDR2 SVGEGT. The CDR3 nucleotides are TGTGCCAGCAGTTACCCTGCACTAGCCGATATGAGCTCCTACAATGAGCAGTTCTTC. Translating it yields CASSYPALADMSSYNEQFF.

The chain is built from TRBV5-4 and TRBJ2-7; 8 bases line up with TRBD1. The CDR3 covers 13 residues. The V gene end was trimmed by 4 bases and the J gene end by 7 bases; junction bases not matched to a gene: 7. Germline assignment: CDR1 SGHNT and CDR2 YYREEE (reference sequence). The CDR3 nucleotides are TGTGCCAGCAGCCTTGGGACAGGCAGTGAGCAGTACTTC. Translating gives CASSLGTGSEQYF.

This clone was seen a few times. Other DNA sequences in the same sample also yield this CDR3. DNA of the CDR3: TGCGCCAGCAGCCAAGTACAGGGCACCTACGAGCAGTACTTC. As protein: CASSQVQGTYEQYF. V gene TRBV4-3 combines with J gene TRBJ2-7, with D tentatively TRBD1 (6 bases). CDR3 length: 14 residues. V lost 1 base and J lost 2, with 9 bases in between. The germline CDR1 and CDR2 sequences are LGHNA and YSLEER.

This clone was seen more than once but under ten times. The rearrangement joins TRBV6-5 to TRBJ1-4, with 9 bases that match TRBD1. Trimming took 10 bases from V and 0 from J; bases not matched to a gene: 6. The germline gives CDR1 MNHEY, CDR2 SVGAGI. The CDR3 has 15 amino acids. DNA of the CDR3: TGTGCCACCACAGGGGGCGCAGCAACTAATGAAAAACTGTTTTTT. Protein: CATTGGAATNEKLFF.

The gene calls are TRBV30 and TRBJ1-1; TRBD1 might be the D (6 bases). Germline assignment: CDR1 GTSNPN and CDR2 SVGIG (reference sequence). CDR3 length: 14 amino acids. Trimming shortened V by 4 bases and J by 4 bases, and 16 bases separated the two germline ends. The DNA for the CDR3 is TGTGCCTGGACCGACAGGAGGCCGGGCACTGAAGCTTTCTTT. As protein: CAWTDRRPGTEAFF.

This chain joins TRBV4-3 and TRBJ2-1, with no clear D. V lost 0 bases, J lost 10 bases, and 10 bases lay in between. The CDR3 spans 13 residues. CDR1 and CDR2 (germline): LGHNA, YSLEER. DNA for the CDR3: TGCGCCAGCAGCCAAGATCTGGCGGCCGAGCAGTTCTTC. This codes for CASSQDLAAEQFF.

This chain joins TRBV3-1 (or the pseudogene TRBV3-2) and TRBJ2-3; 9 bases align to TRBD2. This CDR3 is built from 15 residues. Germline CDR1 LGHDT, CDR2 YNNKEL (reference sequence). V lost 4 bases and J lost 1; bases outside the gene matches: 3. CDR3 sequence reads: CASSLRLAGTDTQYF. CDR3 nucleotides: TGTGCCAGCAGCCTTAGACTAGCGGGCACAGATACGCAGTATTTT.

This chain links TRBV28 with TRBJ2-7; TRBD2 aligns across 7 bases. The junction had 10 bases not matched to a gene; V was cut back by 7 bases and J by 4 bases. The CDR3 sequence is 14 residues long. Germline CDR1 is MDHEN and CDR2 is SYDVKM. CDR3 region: CASNTREYEYEQYF. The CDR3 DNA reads TGTGCCAGCAACACGCGGGAGTACGAGTACGAGCAGTACTTC. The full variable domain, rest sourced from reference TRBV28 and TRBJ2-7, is DVKVTQSSRYLVKRTGEKVFLECVQDMDHENMFWYRQDPGLGLRLIYFSYDVKMKEKGDIPEGYSVSREKKERFSLILESASTNQTSMYLCASNTREYEYEQYFGPGTRLTVT.

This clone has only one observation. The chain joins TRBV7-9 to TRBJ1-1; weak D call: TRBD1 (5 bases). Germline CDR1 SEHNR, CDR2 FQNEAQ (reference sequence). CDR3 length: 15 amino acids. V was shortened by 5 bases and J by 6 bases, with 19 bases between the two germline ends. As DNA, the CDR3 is TGTGCCAGCAGCATTCGGCAGGGCGGGGGGGCTGAAGCTTTCTTT. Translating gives CASSIRQGGGAEAFF.

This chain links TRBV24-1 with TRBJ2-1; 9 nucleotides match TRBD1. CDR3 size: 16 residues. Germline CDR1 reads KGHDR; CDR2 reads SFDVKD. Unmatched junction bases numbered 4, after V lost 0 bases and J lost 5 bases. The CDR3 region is CATSDLRQGGDNEQFF. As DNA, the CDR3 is TGTGCCACCAGTGATTTGCGACAGGGGGGGGACAATGAGCAGTTCTTC.

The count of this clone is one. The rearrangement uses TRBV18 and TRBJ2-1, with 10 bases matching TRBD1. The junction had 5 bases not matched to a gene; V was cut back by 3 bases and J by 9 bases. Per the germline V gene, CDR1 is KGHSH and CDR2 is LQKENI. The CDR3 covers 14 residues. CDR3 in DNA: TGTGCCAGCTCACCGGGACAGGGGACAGGTGAGCAGTTCTTC. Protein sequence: CASSPGQGTGEQFF.